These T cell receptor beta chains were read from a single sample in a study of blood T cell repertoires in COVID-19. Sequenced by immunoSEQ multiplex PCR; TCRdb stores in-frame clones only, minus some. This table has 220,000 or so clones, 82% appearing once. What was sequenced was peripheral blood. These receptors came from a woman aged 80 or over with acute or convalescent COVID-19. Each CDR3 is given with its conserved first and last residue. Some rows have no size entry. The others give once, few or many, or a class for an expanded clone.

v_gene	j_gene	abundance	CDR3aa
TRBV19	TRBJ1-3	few	CASSMRTGPSSGNTIYF
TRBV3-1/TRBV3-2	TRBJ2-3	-	CASSQGAKAGTDTQYF
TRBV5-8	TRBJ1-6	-	CASSLAWGDSPLHF
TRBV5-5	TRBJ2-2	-	CASSGDPGTGNTGELFF
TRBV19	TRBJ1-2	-	CASRSGTPYGYTF
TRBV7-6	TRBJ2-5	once	CASSARGDRGMETQYF
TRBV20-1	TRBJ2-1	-	CSASEDRYEQFF
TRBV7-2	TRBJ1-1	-	CASSPWGGSMNTEAFF
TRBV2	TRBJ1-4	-	CASSVFRATTNEKLFF
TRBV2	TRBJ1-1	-	CASRQQGWAFF
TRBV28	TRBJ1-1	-	CASKREGVGVTEAFF
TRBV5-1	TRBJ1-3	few	CASSLVGASGNTIYF
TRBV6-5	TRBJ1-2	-	CAIKSGGGYGYTF
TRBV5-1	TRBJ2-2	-	CASRPQAGNTGELFF
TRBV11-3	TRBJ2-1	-	CASSPSGGGYNEQFF
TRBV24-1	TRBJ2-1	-	CATWTGINEQFF
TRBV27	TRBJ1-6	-	CASSLTTSYNSPLHF
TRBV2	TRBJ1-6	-	CASSTQGTAPLHF
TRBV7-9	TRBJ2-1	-	CASSLAGDTYNEQFF
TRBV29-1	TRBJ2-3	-	CSAGAGGPTDTQYF
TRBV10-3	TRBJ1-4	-	CAISDHTGGSEKLFF
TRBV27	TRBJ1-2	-	CASSLQGGYGYTF
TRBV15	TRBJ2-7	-	CATRASGGQGTYEQYF
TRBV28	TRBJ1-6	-	CASSAQADNSPLHF
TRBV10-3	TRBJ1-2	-	CATRTGEDYGYTF
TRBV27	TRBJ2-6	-	CASSYGGAGANVLTF